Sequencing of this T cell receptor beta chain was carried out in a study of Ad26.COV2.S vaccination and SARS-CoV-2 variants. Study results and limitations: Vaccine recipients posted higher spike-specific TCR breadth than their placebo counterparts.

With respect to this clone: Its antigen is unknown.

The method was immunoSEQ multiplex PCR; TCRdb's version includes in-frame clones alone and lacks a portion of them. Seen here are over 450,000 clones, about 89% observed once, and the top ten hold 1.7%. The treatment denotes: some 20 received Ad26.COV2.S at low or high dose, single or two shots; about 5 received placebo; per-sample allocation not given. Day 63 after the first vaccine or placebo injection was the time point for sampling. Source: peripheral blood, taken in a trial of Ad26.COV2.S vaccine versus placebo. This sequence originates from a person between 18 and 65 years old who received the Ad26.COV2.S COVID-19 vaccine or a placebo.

In nucleotides, the CDR3 is TGTGCCAGCAGCTTGTTTCGGGGGGTGAACACTGAAGCTTTCTTT. It is translated as CASSLFRGVNTEAFF. The genes are TRBV5-8 and TRBJ1-1; TRBD1 might be the D (5 bases). The CDR3 extends over 15 amino acids. V lost 1 base to trimming and J lost 0 bases, with 10 bases between them. Germline V gene lookup returns CDR1 SGHTS and CDR2 YDEGEE.